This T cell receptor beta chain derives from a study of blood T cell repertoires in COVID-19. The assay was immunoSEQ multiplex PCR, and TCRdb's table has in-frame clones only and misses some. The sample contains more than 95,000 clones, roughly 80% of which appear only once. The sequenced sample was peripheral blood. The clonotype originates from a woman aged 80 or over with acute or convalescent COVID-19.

The CDR3, as DNA: TGTGCCAGCAGTTTAAGGGGACAGGGGTATCTTAACTATGGCTACACCTTC. This codes for CASSLRGQGYLNYGYTF. The rearrangement links TRBV27 to TRBJ1-2, with TRBD1 matching over 10 bases. The J segment lost 1 base and the V segment lost 2 bases, leaving 7 bases of the junction unmatched. There are 17 residues in the CDR3. CDR1 MNHEY and CDR2 SMNVEV come from the germline V gene (reference sequence).